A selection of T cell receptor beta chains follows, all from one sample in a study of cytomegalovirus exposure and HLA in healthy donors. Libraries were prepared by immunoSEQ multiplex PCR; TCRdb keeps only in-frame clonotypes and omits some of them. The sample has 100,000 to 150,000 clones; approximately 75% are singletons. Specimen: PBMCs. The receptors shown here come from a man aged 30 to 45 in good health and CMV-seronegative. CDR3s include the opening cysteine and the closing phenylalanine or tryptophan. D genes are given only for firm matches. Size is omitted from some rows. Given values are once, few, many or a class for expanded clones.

TGCGCCAGCAGCTTGGCCATCTTCGACTACGAGCAGTACTTC	CASSLAIFDYEQYF	TRBJ2-7	TRBV5-1	NA	NA
TGTGCCAGCAGTTTAATGAGAAATAGCAATCAGCCCCAGCATTTT	CASSLMRNSNQPQHF	TRBJ1-5	TRBV28	NA	NA
TGTGCCAGCAGCCCTACAGGGATTTTGAACACTGAAGCTTTCTTT	CASSPTGILNTEAFF	TRBJ1-1	TRBV14	NA	NA
TGTGCCATCAGGCCGACAGGGGGCGAAGCTTTCTTT	CAIRPTGGEAFF	TRBJ1-1	TRBV10-3	TRBD1	NA
TGCGCCAGCAGCTTGACTAGCGGGGGGACGCCCTACAATGAGCAGTTCTTC	CASSLTSGGTPYNEQFF	TRBJ2-1	TRBV5-1	TRBD2	NA
TGTGCCAGCAGCCCCTTTCCAGGCCAAGATTCACCCCTCCACTTT	CASSPFPGQDSPLHF	TRBJ1-6	TRBV7-2	NA	NA
TGTGCCAGCTCACCAAGGGGCTATGGCTACACCTTC	CASSPRGYGYTF	TRBJ1-2	TRBV18	NA	NA
TGCGCCAGCAGCCAACTGGACAGGGGGGGTTACAATGAGCAGTTCTTC	CASSQLDRGGYNEQFF	TRBJ2-1	TRBV4-3	TRBD1	NA
TGTGCCAGCAGTTTAATACTCGGGACAGGGAGGTACAATGAGCAGTTCTTC	CASSLILGTGRYNEQFF	TRBJ2-1	TRBV28	TRBD1	NA
TGTGCCAGCAGTTTGAGAGGACAGGGGCTAGGATATGGCTACACCTTC	CASSLRGQGLGYGYTF	TRBJ1-2	TRBV28	TRBD1	NA
TGTGCCAGTAGGGGAGACATGTATAGCAATCAGCCCCAGCATTTT	CASRGDMYSNQPQHF	TRBJ1-5	TRBV19	NA	NA
TGTGCCAGCAGTGAATCTAGGTTGGTGACCCAGTACTTC	CASSESRLVTQYF	TRBJ2-5	TRBV6-5	NA	NA
TGTGCCAGCAGCCACATTCCAGGGGCAACTAATGAAAAACTGTTTTTT	CASSHIPGATNEKLFF	TRBJ1-4	TRBV11-2	NA	few
TGTGCCAGCAGCGTAGACGCAGGGGAATCGTTCGAGCAGTACTTC	CASSVDAGESFEQYF	TRBJ2-7	TRBV9	NA	NA
TGCAGCGCCTACCCGACAGGTATTCTATACGAGCAGTACTTC	CSAYPTGILYEQYF	TRBJ2-7	TRBV29-1	NA	NA
TGTGCCAGCAGCTTAGGTTCCGGGGGGCTTGGTGAAAAACTGTTTTTT	CASSLGSGGLGEKLFF	TRBJ1-4	TRBV7-9	NA	few
TGCAGCGGGACGGACAGGGGGGCCGAGGCTGAAGCTTTCTTT	CSGTDRGAEAEAFF	TRBJ1-1	TRBV29-1	TRBD1	NA
TGTGCCAGCAGTGAAGAGGTGGAGCGGAGCTACACCTTC	CASSEEVERSYTF	TRBJ1-2	TRBV2	NA	NA
TGTGCCAGCAGTGAAGTAGGGCAGGGGGGCTACACCTTC	CASSEVGQGGYTF	TRBJ1-2	TRBV6-1	NA	few
TGTGCCAGCACGAACAGGGGGCCCTCCTACGAGCAGTACTTC	CASTNRGPSYEQYF	TRBJ2-7	TRBV28	TRBD1	once
TGTGCCAGCAGTGTGTTGAGGGGGCAGGGCGAGCAGTACTTC	CASSVLRGQGEQYF	TRBJ2-7	TRBV2	TRBD1	once
TGTGCCAGCAGCTCGAGGGAGGTGGGTAACTATGGCTACACCTTC	CASSSREVGNYGYTF	TRBJ1-2	TRBV5-4	NA	NA
TGTGCCAGCAGTGACCAGGGGGCCCTCTACGAGCAGTACTTC	CASSDQGALYEQYF	TRBJ2-7	TRBV2	TRBD1	NA
TGTGCCAGCAGCCCGGAGCGGGTCTACGAGCAGTACTTC	CASSPERVYEQYF	TRBJ2-7	TRBV7-9	NA	NA
TGCGCCAGCAGCCAAGTCAGGGGCGACTATGGCTACACCTTC	CASSQVRGDYGYTF	TRBJ1-2	TRBV4-3	NA	NA
TGTGCCAGCAGCTTAATGGGGAGGCTAGCGGGGTTGGATACGCAGTATTTT	CASSLMGRLAGLDTQYF	TRBJ2-3	TRBV7-2	TRBD2	NA
TGTGCCAGCAGGGCCGGGAGTACCTACGAGCAGTACTTC	CASRAGSTYEQYF	TRBJ2-7	TRBV6-1	NA	NA
TGTGCCAGCAGTTTAGGCGACAGTTACGAGCAGTACTTC	CASSLGDSYEQYF	TRBJ2-7	TRBV28	NA	NA
TGTGCCAGCAGTTTCTCGGAGGGGGCGGTGTCCTATGGCTACACCTTC	CASSFSEGAVSYGYTF	TRBJ1-2	TRBV27	TRBD1	NA
TGTGCCAGCAGCCGTGACAATGGCTACACCTTC	CASSRDNGYTF	TRBJ1-2	TRBV7-9	NA	NA
TGTTCCAGCAGCTTAGGCGATCAGCCCCAGCATTTT	CSSSLGDQPQHF	TRBJ1-5	TRBV7-9	NA	few
TGTGCCAGCAGCAATAACAGGGGATCAGACCAGCCCCAGCATTTT	CASSNNRGSDQPQHF	TRBJ1-5	TRBV7-9	TRBD1	NA
TGTGCCAGCAGTGAAGTCAGGGGGGCTTTCTTT	CASSEVRGAFF	TRBJ1-1	TRBV6-1	TRBD1	NA
TGTGCCAGCAGCAAAGGTGGACAGGGAAACTATGGCTACACCTTC	CASSKGGQGNYGYTF	TRBJ1-2	TRBV7-9	TRBD1	NA
TGTGCCAGCTCACCCTCCGAGACAGCGACTGTCTATGGCTACACCTTC	CASSPSETATVYGYTF	TRBJ1-2	TRBV18	NA	NA
TGTGCCAGCAGGGGGACAGATTTTATGAACACTGAAGCTTTCTTT	CASRGTDFMNTEAFF	TRBJ1-1	TRBV28	TRBD1	NA
TGTGCCAGTTTGGACAGGATCACAGATACGCAGTATTTT	CASLDRITDTQYF	TRBJ2-3	TRBV2	TRBD1	once
TGTGCCAGCAGTGTAGCGGGGTCCTCCTACGAGCAGTACTTC	CASSVAGSSYEQYF	TRBJ2-7	TRBV13	TRBD2	NA
TGTGCCAGCAGCCCCGGTAGCTACGAGCAGTACTTC	CASSPGSYEQYF	TRBJ2-7	TRBV7-2	NA	NA
TGTGCCAGCAGTTACTTGGGCTACACTGAAGCTTTCTTT	CASSYLGYTEAFF	TRBJ1-1	TRBV6-6	NA	NA
TGTGCCAGCAGTGAGGCGTACAGGAGCCAGCCCCAGCATTTT	CASSEAYRSQPQHF	TRBJ1-5	TRBV2	NA	NA
TGTGCCAGCAGCCCTACAGGGGGCAAGGGGGAGCAGTTCTTC	CASSPTGGKGEQFF	TRBJ2-1	TRBV28	TRBD1	NA
TGTGCCAGCAGTTTATCGGGACAGGGGGGGGAGACCCAGTACTTC	CASSLSGQGGETQYF	TRBJ2-5	TRBV27	TRBD1	NA
TGTGCCATCTTTGGCCAATCTTTGACAAGGAACTATGGCTACACCTTC	CAIFGQSLTRNYGYTF	TRBJ1-2	TRBV10-3	NA	few
TGCGCCAGCAGGTGTCCGGGACAGGGTCCAGATACGCAGTATTTT	CASRCPGQGPDTQYF	TRBJ2-3	TRBV4-3	TRBD1	once
TGTGCCAGCAGCGTAGATAGACAGATGAATTCACCCCTCCACTTT	CASSVDRQMNSPLHF	TRBJ1-6	TRBV9	NA	NA